Presented here are 20 T cell receptor beta chains from one specimen sequenced in a study of shared clonotypes between healthy human individuals. Profiled with immunoSEQ multiplex PCR; TCRdb holds only in-frame clones, not every one. The sample contains roughly 2,000,000 clones, 90% to 95% of which appear only once. Terminally differentiated effector memory CD45RA+ cells were excluded from the naive CD8 cells, which were CD45RO-negative and positively selected for CCR7. Input material: naive CD8+ T cells from PBMCs. All receptors come from a man between 18 and 35 years old in good health. Some clones in this sample may be carry-over from other donors' samples.

J is TRBJ2-5 and V is TRBV5-1; no firm D call. The CDR3 totals 13 residues. Germline V gene sequence: CDR1 SGHRS, CDR2 YFSETQ. The V gene lost 4 bases and the J gene lost 5 bases, with 12 bases spanning the gap. DNA for the CDR3: TGCGCCAGCAGCGCAGACGACCGGGAGACCCAGTACTTC. Protein sequence: CASSADDRETQYF. Variable domain in full (rest from reference TRBV5-1 and TRBJ2-5): KAGVTQTPRYLIKTRGQQVTLSCSPISGHRSVSWYQQTPGQGLQFLFEYFSETQRNKGNFPGRFSGRQFSNSRSEMNVSTLELGDSALYLCASSADDRETQYFGPGTRLLVL.

V usage is TRBV7-9 and J usage is TRBJ2-7; D perhaps matches TRBD1 (7 bases). With 11 bases removed from V and 4 bases from J, the gap between germline ends came to 15 bases. The CDR3 covers 12 residues. CDR1 and CDR2 (germline): SEHNR, FQNEAQ (reference sequence). The DNA for the CDR3 is TGTGCCGGAGGGCAGGGGGGTTACGAGCAGTACTTC. It specifies CAGGQGGYEQYF.

V and J are TRBV19 and TRBJ2-2; 9 nucleotides align to TRBD2. Germline CDR1 and CDR2: LNHDA and SQIVND (reference sequence). The CDR3 is 16 residues long. V dropped 4 bases and J dropped 5; count of bases not matched to a gene: 8. The CDR3 loop reads CASSNEGLAGTGELFF. The CDR3 DNA reads TGTGCCAGTAGTAACGAGGGACTAGCAGGGACCGGGGAGCTGTTTTTT.

The DNA of the CDR3 is TGTGCCAGCAGAGCCGGCGGGTTAAGCTCCTACAATGAGCAGTTCTTC. It encodes CASRAGGLSSYNEQFF. This chain links TRBV7-9 with TRBJ2-1; TRBD2 is a possible D gene (5 bases). The CDR3 extends over 16 amino acids. Germline assignment: CDR1 SEHNR and CDR2 FQNEAQ (reference sequence). Trimming removed 6 bases from V and 0 bases from J, with 15 bases in between.

The chain employs TRBV27 and TRBJ2-1; no firm D call. Germline V gives CDR1 MNHEY, CDR2 SMNVEV (reference sequence). CDR3 length: 14 residues. V lost 10 bases to trimming and J lost 0 bases, with 13 bases between them. The CDR3 sequence is CATNVAFSYNEQFF. The CDR3 nucleotides are TGTGCCACTAATGTCGCTTTCTCCTACAATGAGCAGTTCTTC.

The V call is TRBV7-6, the J call TRBJ2-1; 9 bases fit TRBD2. This CDR3 region has 16 residues. Germline V gene lookup returns CDR1 SGHVS and CDR2 FNYEAQ. Trimming at V came to 4 bases and at J to 9 bases, leaving 13 bases not matched to a gene. CDR3 bases: TGTGCCAGCAGCTCAAGCTCGGGCGGGAGGGCCGGTGAGCAGTTCTTC. Protein product: CASSSSSGGRAGEQFF.

V and J are TRBV19 and TRBJ2-5, with 8 bases aligning to TRBD2. The CDR3 runs 15 residues. V trimming: 6 bases; J trimming: 5 bases; junction bases outside the gene matches: 11. The germline V gene has CDR1 LNHDA and CDR2 SQIVND (reference sequence). The CDR3 sequence: CASSLGRAAAETQYF. As DNA, the CDR3 is TGTGCCAGTAGCCTCGGGAGGGCGGCGGCTGAGACCCAGTACTTC.

The gene calls are TRBV19 and TRBJ1-4; no clear D gene. The length of the CDR3 is 15 residues. Deletions cut 5 bases from V and 0 bases from J, with 10 bases between. From germline, CDR1 is LNHDA and CDR2 SQIVND (reference sequence). The chain's CDR3 is CASSVPSATNEKLFF. The CDR3 DNA sequence: TGTGCCAGTAGTGTCCCCTCTGCAACTAATGAAAAACTGTTTTTT.

For the CDR3, the DNA is TGTGCCAGCAGTTTAAAGGGACAGCCCATTCTCCCAAGCTCCTACAATGAGCAGTTCTTC. Amino acid sequence: CASSLKGQPILPSSYNEQFF. V gene TRBV27 combines with J gene TRBJ2-1; TRBD1 matches 7 bases. V shed 2 bases and J 0 bases; nucleotides not matched to a gene: 16. Germline assignment: CDR1 MNHEY and CDR2 SMNVEV (reference sequence). This CDR3 has 20 amino acids.

With regard to this clone: Other DNA sequences in the same sample also yield this CDR3. The CDR3 reads CASSSGYGYTF. For the CDR3, the DNA is TGTGCCAGCAGTTCGGGTTATGGCTACACCTTC. The chain uses TRBV27 and TRBJ1-2, with D unresolved. The CDR3 sequence is 11 residues long. V was trimmed by 4 bases and J by 5 bases, leaving 5 bases between them. The V gene's germline CDR1 is MNHEY and CDR2 SMNVEV (reference sequence).

V gene TRBV14 combines with J gene TRBJ1-2; possible D gene TRBD1, 5 bases. Germline CDR1 and CDR2: SGHDN and FVKESK. The length of the CDR3 is 12 residues. Trimming removed 4 bases from V and 4 bases from J, with 7 bases in between. The CDR3 sequence is CASSPGIYGYTF. CDR3 DNA: TGTGCCAGCAGCCCAGGGATCTATGGCTACACCTTC.

With regard to this clone: The sample has other DNA sequences that encode this CDR3 too. The gene calls are TRBV27 and TRBJ2-7; D gene ambiguous. Germline values: CDR1 MNHEY, CDR2 SMNVEV (reference sequence). The CDR3 loop spans 11 amino acids. V lost 6 bases, J lost 2 bases, and 5 bases lay in between. The CDR3 nucleotides read TGTGCCAGCAGAACCCCCTACGAGCAGTACTTC. The encoded protein is CASRTPYEQYF.

This clone was found a few times. The chain combines TRBV2 with TRBJ1-1, with TRBD1 matching 9 bases. CDR1 and CDR2 (germline): SNHLY, FYNNEI. The CDR3 is 12 amino acids. With 3 bases clipped from V and 7 bases from J, the junction kept 0 bases outside the gene matches. The CDR3 sequence: CASSETGGEAFF. The CDR3 DNA sequence: TGTGCCAGCAGTGAGACAGGGGGTGAAGCTTTCTTT. Variable domain in full (rest from reference TRBV2 and TRBJ1-1): EPEVTQTPSHQVTQMGQEVILRCVPISNHLYFYWYRQILGQKVEFLVSFYNNEISEKSEIFDDQFSVERPDGSNFTLKIRSTKLEDSAMYFCASSETGGEAFFGQGTRLTVV.

The J gene is TRBJ2-5, the V gene TRBV27; the D call may be TRBD1 or TRBD2 (6 bases each). This CDR3 contains 14 residues. Germline assignment: CDR1 MNHEY and CDR2 SMNVEV (reference sequence). V lost 6 bases and J 1 base, leaving 12 bases between the germline ends. The CDR3 DNA follows: TGTGCCAGCAGCCCGGGGGCCTTCCAAGAGACCCAGTACTTC. Translated, it gives CASSPGAFQETQYF.

V and J are TRBV11-1 and TRBJ1-1, with D uncertain. Trimming left V 5 bases short and J 4 bases short, with 14 bases between. CDR3 length: 14 amino acids. The germline gives CDR1 SGHAT, CDR2 FQDESV (reference sequence). The CDR3 DNA sequence: TGTGCCAGCAGCCTTGCCCAGCAGGCCACTGAAGCTTTCTTT. Amino acids: CASSLAQQATEAFF.

The chain links TRBV7-8 to TRBJ2-7; TRBD2 is a possible D gene (6 bases). This CDR3 spans 14 amino acids. Germline V gene sequence: CDR1 SGHVS, CDR2 FQNEAQ. V was pared by 4 bases and J by 2 bases, with 12 bases between. As DNA, the CDR3 is TGTGCCAGCAGCTGGGAGGTGGGCCCCTACGAGCAGTACTTC. This codes for CASSWEVGPYEQYF.

The table lists this clone with a count of one. The CDR3 here is CASSPQGGPYEQYF. The CDR3 nucleotides read TGTGCCAGCAGCCCTCAGGGGGGCCCCTACGAGCAGTACTTC. This rearrangement joins TRBV21-1 to TRBJ2-7; the table's D call, TRBD1, has no DNA check behind it. TRBV21-1 is assigned pseudogene status. The CDR3 is made up of 14 amino acids.

The chain is built from TRBV7-6 and TRBJ2-1; TRBD2 aligns across 7 bases. Germline CDR1 is SGHVS and CDR2 is FNYEAQ. The CDR3 is made up of 16 amino acids. After removal of 2 bases from V and 4 bases from J, the junction contained 8 bases not matched to a gene. DNA of the CDR3: TGTGCCAGCAGCTTAAGGTCTAGCGGATTTTACAATGAGCAGTTCTTC. Its translation: CASSLRSSGFYNEQFF. Together with reference TRBV7-6 and TRBJ2-1, the CDR3 gives the full variable domain: GAGVSQSPRYKVTKRGQDVALRCDPISGHVSLYWYRQALGQGPEFLTYFNYEAQQDKSGLPNDRFSAERPEGSISTLTIQRTEQRDSAMYRCASSLRSSGFYNEQFFGPGTRLTVL.

This clone has just one count. The chain employs TRBV7-3 and TRBJ2-7; 7 bases agree with TRBD1. The J segment lost 0 bases and the V segment lost 4 bases, leaving 3 bases of the junction unmatched. The V gene's germline CDR1 is SGHTA and CDR2 FQGTGA. The CDR3 has 14 residues. The CDR3 spells CASSSRDSSYEQYF. CDR3 in DNA: TGTGCCAGCAGCTCAAGGGACAGCTCCTACGAGCAGTACTTC.

The V and J genes are TRBV28 and TRBJ1-1; D gene uncertain. The CDR3 loop spans 15 amino acids. Germline CDR1 reads MDHEN; CDR2 reads SYDVKM. Trimming shortened V by 7 bases and J by 5 bases, and 20 bases separated the two germline ends. The CDR3 DNA is TGTGCCAGCACCCCCCCCAGTGACCGTGGTACTGAAGCTTTCTTT. Amino acid sequence: CASTPPSDRGTEAFF.